The 28 T cell receptor beta chains in this list originate from one sample, sequenced in a study of CXCR3-negative and CXCR3-positive naive CD8 T cells. UMI-tagged TRB cDNA libraries were built via 5' RACE. TCRdb re-analyzed the 5' RACE reads; it lists each CDR3 protein once, without DNA. In total, the table holds about 150,000 distinct CDR3 sequences. Their cognate antigens are unknown. Study-wide points: Naive cells that were CXCR3-positive had more hydrophobic TRB CDR3s (compared with CXCR3-negative naive cells).

Sequencing input: naive CXCR3+ CD8+ T cells from blood. The subset is: CD45RO-CCR7+CD27+CD95- naive CD8+ T cells expressing CXCR3 (TNR3+). These receptors came from a human donor in good health. Some clones in this sample may be carry-over from other donors' samples.

The J gene is TRBJ2-7, the V gene TRBV5-1; TCRdb designates TRBD1, a call that cannot be tested without DNA. CDR1 is SGHRS and CDR2 is YFSETQ in the germline V gene. The CDR3 spans 13 residues. The CDR3 loop is CASSLQGSYEQYF.

The gene calls are TRBV6-2 or TRBV6-3 and TRBJ2-2; TCRdb proposes TRBD2, but this gene call is untestable without DNA. The germline V gene has CDR1 MNHEY and CDR2 SVGEGT. This CDR3 has 13 residues. Here the CDR3 reads CASRRENTGELFF.

The gene calls are TRBV4-1 and TRBJ2-7; TCRdb returns TRBD2, unconfirmable since there is no DNA. Germline-derived CDR1 and CDR2 are MGHRA and YSYEKL. The CDR3 is made up of 15 amino acids. This CDR3 reads CASSHYGPGSYEQYF.

The rearrangement uses TRBV4-1 and TRBJ2-1; the TCRdb call, TRBD1, lacks DNA for checking. The germline V gene encodes CDR1 MGHRA and CDR2 YSYEKL. This CDR3 is built from 14 residues. Here the CDR3 reads CASSQDFLSLEQFF.

V is TRBV5-5 and J is TRBJ2-1. CDR1 is SGHKS, CDR2 YYEKEE, per germline (reference sequence). CDR3 length equals 14 residues. The CDR3 loop reads CASSLWDGLNEQFF.

The V and J genes are TRBV14 and TRBJ1-2. The germline V gene has CDR1 SGHDN and CDR2 FVKESK. This CDR3 is built from 15 residues. The CDR3 is CASSQKLAGSDGYTF.

The chain uses TRBV7-9 and TRBJ2-1. Per the germline V gene, CDR1 is SEHNR and CDR2 is FQNEAQ (reference sequence). The CDR3 covers 12 residues. CDR3 region: CASSLIANEQFF.

The rearrangement joins TRBV28 to TRBJ2-4; lacking DNA, the TRBD2 call made by TCRdb goes unchecked. CDR3 length equals 13 residues. Germline V gives CDR1 MDHEN, CDR2 SYDVKM. The chain's CDR3 is CASSRGLAGVPYF.

The V gene is TRBV29-1, the J gene TRBJ2-4. This CDR3 is built from 11 residues. Germline V gives CDR1 SQVTM, CDR2 ANQGSEA. CDR3 residues: CSVVNKNIQYF.

V usage is TRBV21-1 and J usage is TRBJ2-1; TCRdb picks TRBD1, but there is no DNA to check that call. TRBV21-1 is designated a pseudogene. The CDR3 has 13 residues. CDR3 residues: CASNGTGGHEQFF.

The genes are TRBV29-1 and TRBJ2-7. The CDR3 loop spans 12 amino acids. CDR1 SQVTM and CDR2 ANQGSEA come from the germline V gene. CDR3: CSVEEGEYEQYF.

J is TRBJ1-5 and V is TRBV10-1; TCRdb's D gene call, TRBD1, goes unchecked for lack of DNA. This CDR3 comprises 19 residues. CDR1 is WNHNN and CDR2 is SYGVQD in the germline V gene (reference sequence). CDR3 sequence reads: CASSCAGQGQTFSNQPQHF.

The chain couples TRBV4-1 to TRBJ2-1; TCRdb designates TRBD2, a call that cannot be tested without DNA. CDR1 is MGHRA, CDR2 YSYEKL, per germline. CDR3 length equals 18 residues. The CDR3 loop reads CASSQVIHGTRAHNEQFF.

V usage is TRBV28 and J usage is TRBJ2-3; TCRdb calls TRBD1, which cannot be checked without DNA. The CDR3 is 14 residues long. CDR1 and CDR2 (germline): MDHEN, SYDVKM. Here the CDR3 reads CAILRERGTDTQYF.

The genes are TRBV12-3 or TRBV12-4 and TRBJ2-1; lacking DNA, the TRBD1 call made by TCRdb goes unchecked. The CDR3 has 13 residues. The CDR3 here is CASSHGSAGEQFF.

The rearrangement uses TRBV7-9 and TRBJ2-4; TCRdb designates TRBD2, a call that cannot be tested without DNA. The CDR3 spans 13 residues. CDR1 is SEHNR and CDR2 is FQNEAQ in the germline V gene (reference sequence). CDR3: CASSPRSPWPMYF.

The chain joins TRBV6-6 to TRBJ2-7. This CDR3 region has 16 residues. Germline CDR1 reads MNHNY; CDR2 reads SVGAGI (reference sequence). CDR3 protein: CASSYFFRRRSYEQYF.

This chain joins TRBV6-6 and TRBJ2-3; lacking DNA, the TRBD2 call made by TCRdb goes unchecked. The germline V gene has CDR1 MNHNY and CDR2 SVGAGI (reference sequence). The CDR3 runs 16 residues. Here the CDR3 reads CASSYRTSGATDTQYF.

CDR3 region: CSSSLFMRGGSTDTQYF. This sequence joins TRBV28 and TRBJ2-3; the D call of TRBD2 rests on TCRdb alone, since no DNA is present to check it. This CDR3 region has 17 residues. The germline CDR1 and CDR2 sequences are MDHEN and SYDVKM.

The chain joins TRBV29-1 to TRBJ1-2; absent DNA, TCRdb's TRBD1 call cannot be checked. The CDR3 is 12 amino acids. The germline V gene has CDR1 SQVTM and CDR2 ANQGSEA. CDR3 sequence reads: CSVVGGLGGYTF.

The chain links TRBV9 to TRBJ2-7; with no DNA, the TCRdb D assignment of TRBD1 cannot be verified. Germline CDR1 is SGDLS and CDR2 is YYNGEE. The CDR3 runs 15 residues. The CDR3 here is CASSVGGDTAYEQYF.

This CDR3 is CASSFGLAVSYEQYF. The rearrangement uses TRBV4-1 and TRBJ2-7; TCRdb lists TRBD2, though no DNA is available to test this call. Looked up from germline, CDR1 is MGHRA and CDR2 is YSYEKL. This CDR3 region has 15 residues.

J is TRBJ2-1 and V is TRBV6-5; TCRdb indicates TRBD1, and absent DNA this call remains unverified. Germline assignment: CDR1 MNHEY and CDR2 SVGAGI. The CDR3 spans 17 residues. Here the CDR3 reads CASSYLSSVPVENEQFF.

The rearrangement links TRBV29-1 to TRBJ1-3. This CDR3 comprises 13 residues. Germline assignment: CDR1 SQVTM and CDR2 ANQGSEA. The CDR3 here is CSVDEGSGNTIYF.

This CDR3 reads CASSLAPDSAVETQYF. The J gene is TRBJ2-5, the V gene TRBV11-2; TCRdb designates TRBD2, a call that cannot be tested without DNA. CDR3 size: 16 residues. CDR1 and CDR2 (germline): SGHAT, FQNNGV.

The chain recombines TRBV27 with TRBJ2-6; the D gene TCRdb calls, TRBD1, cannot be checked with no DNA. Germline-derived CDR1 and CDR2 are MNHEY and SMNVEV (reference sequence). This CDR3 has 17 amino acids. The CDR3 here is CASSRQDWGFGANVLTF.

J is TRBJ2-7 and V is TRBV7-6. This CDR3 has 14 residues. Germline V gene lookup returns CDR1 SGHVS and CDR2 FNYEAQ. The chain's CDR3 is CASSIQANPYEQYF.

This rearrangement joins TRBV29-1 to TRBJ2-7; TCRdb indicates TRBD1, and absent DNA this call remains unverified. The germline V gene encodes CDR1 SQVTM and CDR2 ANQGSEA. This CDR3 contains 11 residues. CDR3 protein: CSVDGAPEQYF.